The 26 T cell receptor beta chains listed next were all sequenced from one sample in a study of neurological immune-mediated disorders. MiXCR, applied by TCRdb to the 5' RACE reads, yields one record per CDR3 protein. The sample holds approximately 30,000 distinct CDR3 sequences, roughly 3.7% seen once. Sequencing input: CD4+ T cells from blood. The receptors here all came from a woman in her thirties or forties in good health.

This clonotype was seen at least ten times. The rearrangement uses TRBV10-3 and TRBJ2-2, with 7 bases lining up with TRBD1. The CDR3 sequence is 15 residues long. The germline CDR1 and CDR2 sequences are ENHRY and SYGVKD. V lost 10 bases, J lost 2 bases, and 10 bases stayed unmatched. The CDR3 region is CASRPGQSNTGELFF. Written as DNA, the CDR3 is TGTGCCAGCCGACCGGGACAGAGTAACACCGGGGAGCTGTTTTTT.

This clonotype was counted at least ten times. V gene TRBV3-1 combines with J gene TRBJ1-1; D is perhaps TRBD1 (5 bases). Per the germline V gene, CDR1 is LGHDT and CDR2 is YNNKEL (reference sequence). CDR3 length equals 14 residues. V was pared by 0 bases and J by 7 bases, with 12 bases between. DNA for the CDR3: TGTGCCAGCAGCCAAGATGTGGGGCAGGGTGAAGCTTTCTTT. This translates into CASSQDVGQGEAFF.

This clonotype was seen many times. The chain combines TRBV20-1 with TRBJ2-5; weak D call: TRBD2 (5 bases). The CDR3 extends over 14 amino acids. Germline lookup yields CDR1 DFQATT and CDR2 SNEGSKA (reference sequence). Trimming shortened V by 2 bases and J by 2 bases, and 12 bases separated the two germline ends. The CDR3 sequence is CSARKLGNQETQYF. CDR3 sequence (DNA): TGCAGTGCTAGAAAACTAGGGAATCAAGAGACCCAGTACTTC.

This clonotype was seen at least ten times. The CDR3 region is CSARASGGYEQYF. In DNA form, the CDR3 reads TGCAGTGCTAGAGCTAGCGGGGGCTACGAGCAGTACTTC. This chain uses TRBV20-1 with TRBJ2-7; the match to TRBD2 covers 10 bases. The CDR3 is made up of 13 amino acids. The junction had 0 bases not matched to a gene; V was cut back by 1 base and J by 3 bases. Looked up from germline, CDR1 is DFQATT and CDR2 is SNEGSKA (reference sequence).

This clonotype was observed many times. V is TRBV20-1 and J is TRBJ2-5; D remains unclear. This CDR3 is built from 11 residues. The V and J ends lost 5 bases and 1 base respectively, with 5 bases between them. Germline assignment: CDR1 DFQATT and CDR2 SNEGSKA (reference sequence). Here the CDR3 reads CSAGRQETQYF. Here the CDR3 DNA reads TGCAGTGCTGGGCGCCAAGAGACCCAGTACTTC.

This clonotype was counted many times. The J gene is TRBJ1-2, the V gene TRBV25-1, with TRBD1 as a possible D gene (5 bases). Trimming took 2 bases from V and 8 from J, leaving 12 bases between them. CDR1 MGHDK and CDR2 SYGVNS come from the germline V gene. The CDR3 length is 13 residues. The CDR3 region has the DNA TGTGCCAGCAGTGAAGGGACGGTGTACGGCTACACCTTC. Its translation: CASSEGTVYGYTF.

This clonotype was counted many times. The chain employs TRBV10-3 and TRBJ2-5; a weak D match, TRBD2 (5 bases). V lost 2 bases and J 1 base, leaving 11 bases between the germline ends. Germline CDR1 reads ENHRY; CDR2 reads SYGVKD. CDR3 length: 15 residues. The CDR3 protein is CAISEMRRTQETQYF. CDR3 DNA sequence: TGTGCCATCAGTGAGATGCGGAGGACCCAAGAGACCCAGTACTTC.

This clonotype was seen ten or more times. This chain links TRBV4-1 with TRBJ2-2; D remains ambiguous. The CDR3 extends over 17 amino acids. Trimming removed 0 bases at V and 1 base at J, with 12 bases between. Per germline, CDR1 MGHRA and CDR2 YSYEKL. The CDR3 DNA follows: TGCGCCAGCAGCCAAGATCGAACCTACTTGAACACCGGGGAGCTGTTTTTT. The encoded protein is CASSQDRTYLNTGELFF.

This clonotype was detected ten times or more. This chain joins TRBV7-3 and TRBJ2-1, with D possibly being TRBD2 (5 bases). The CDR3 is made up of 15 amino acids. Per germline, CDR1 SGHTA and CDR2 FQGTGA. Trimming removed 5 bases at V and 0 bases at J, with 11 bases between. CDR3 in amino acids: CASSAAGSSYNEQFF. The CDR3 nucleotides are TGTGCCAGCAGCGCCGCGGGTAGCTCCTACAATGAGCAGTTCTTC.

This clonotype showed up many times. The CDR3 coding sequence is TGTGCCAGCAGCCAGGGGACAGTAGGCAATCAGCCCCAGCATTTT. Amino acids: CASSQGTVGNQPQHF. The chain links TRBV3-1 to TRBJ1-5, with 7 positions matching TRBD1. Germline loops: CDR1 LGHDT, CDR2 YNNKEL (reference sequence). This CDR3 is 15 amino acids long. V dropped 3 bases and J dropped 2; count of bases not matched to a gene: 4.

This clonotype was detected many times. The chain employs TRBV12-3 or TRBV12-4 and TRBJ2-1, with unresolved D. The V and J ends lost 5 bases and 5 bases respectively, with 13 bases between them. This CDR3 comprises 14 residues. CDR3 amino acids: CASSLVSLNNEQFF. The DNA of the CDR3 is TGTGCCAGCAGTCTAGTCAGCCTGAACAATGAGCAGTTCTTC.

Many counts were recorded for this clonotype. CDR3 sequence: CSANPHNSEKLFF. CDR3 DNA sequence: TGCAGTGCAAACCCCCACAACAGTGAAAAACTGTTTTTT. The genes are TRBV20-1 and TRBJ1-4; no firm D call. The V gene's germline CDR1 is DFQATT and CDR2 SNEGSKA (reference sequence). The CDR3 totals 13 residues. The germline V and J ends were trimmed by 6 bases and 7 bases, with 15 bases remaining between them.

The table lists this clonotype with many counts. The chain joins TRBV12-3 or TRBV12-4 to TRBJ1-6; tentative D call: TRBD1 (5 bases). The length of the CDR3 is 14 residues. V lost 0 bases and J lost 9, with 9 bases in between. The CDR3 DNA is TGTGCCAGCAGTTTAGCGCAGGGAAGTTCACCCCTCCACTTT. Translation: CASSLAQGSSPLHF.

J is TRBJ2-7 and V is TRBV28, with 7 bases that match TRBD1. Germline CDR1 is MDHEN and CDR2 is SYDVKM. The V gene end was trimmed by 4 bases and the J gene end by 3 bases; junction bases not matched to a gene: 9. The CDR3 runs 15 residues. The CDR3 sequence: CASSSGQSLLYEQYF. The CDR3 DNA reads TGTGCCAGCAGTTCGGGACAGAGCCTGCTCTACGAGCAGTACTTC.

This clonotype came up many times. V usage is TRBV27 and J usage is TRBJ2-7, with TRBD2 matching over 8 bases. The CDR3 consists of 14 residues. V gave up 6 bases and J gave up 6 bases; unmatched junction bases: 10. CDR1 and CDR2 from the germline V gene are MNHEY and SMNVEV (reference sequence). In DNA form, the CDR3 reads TGTGCCAGCAGCCACGGGGGGGCGGGTCGCGAGCAGTACTTC. Encoded protein: CASSHGGAGREQYF.

Ten or more counts support this clonotype. A junction end diverges from the germline sequence, so it may reflect a read error. V usage is TRBV9 and J usage is TRBJ1-5; D unresolved. The germline CDR1 and CDR2 sequences are SGDLS and YYNGEE. There are 14 residues in the CDR3. The CDR3 DNA follows: TGTGCCAGCAGCAGGCTTGGTAGCGATCAGCCCCAGCATTTT. Residues: CASSRLGSDQPQHF.

At least ten counts were recorded for this clonotype. V is TRBV20-1 and J is TRBJ2-7; the D gene is possibly TRBD2 (5 bases). Trimming pared 8 bases from V and 3 bases from J, leaving 32 bases between. Germline-derived CDR1 and CDR2 are DFQATT and SNEGSKA (reference sequence). The CDR3 sequence is 18 residues long. This chain's CDR3 is CSSEHLHLGAANYYEQYF. DNA for the CDR3: TGCAGTTCAGAACACCTTCACCTCGGAGCGGCAAATTACTACGAGCAGTACTTC.

In its sample, this clonotype was seen many times. J is TRBJ1-5 and V is TRBV20-1, with D maybe TRBD1 (6 bases). Deletions cut 6 bases from V and 3 bases from J, with 12 bases between. From germline, CDR1 is DFQATT and CDR2 SNEGSKA (reference sequence). The CDR3 covers 13 residues. CDR3 region: CSASGTNNQPQHF. For the CDR3, the DNA is TGCAGTGCGTCCGGGACAAACAATCAGCCCCAGCATTTT.

This clonotype was seen many times. The chain carries TRBV20-1 and TRBJ2-5; TRBD2 aligns across 7 bases. Germline CDR1 and CDR2: DFQATT and SNEGSKA (reference sequence). The length of the CDR3 is 15 residues. Trimming cost V 3 bases and J 1 base; bases outside gene matches: 8. The CDR3 sequence: CSASSGGNFQETQYF. In DNA form, the CDR3 reads TGCAGTGCTAGCTCCGGGGGGAACTTCCAAGAGACCCAGTACTTC.

In its sample, this clonotype was seen many times. The V gene is TRBV12-3 or TRBV12-4, the J gene TRBJ2-7; no clear D. The germline V and J ends were trimmed by 6 bases and 0 bases, with 12 bases remaining between them. The CDR3 covers 14 residues. The CDR3 sequence is CASRYEESSYEQYF. The CDR3 DNA is TGTGCCAGCAGATACGAGGAATCCTCCTACGAGCAGTACTTC.

There are many counts of this clonotype. CDR3 nucleotides: TGTGCCAGCAGCCAAGTGGGCTCCGAAGCTTTCTTT. Translation: CASSQVGSEAFF. V gene TRBV3-1 combines with J gene TRBJ1-1; no clear D gene. Deletions cut 1 base from V and 8 bases from J, with 8 bases between. From germline, CDR1 is LGHDT and CDR2 YNNKEL (reference sequence). The CDR3 has 12 residues.

In its sample, this clonotype was seen many times. V and J are TRBV20-1 and TRBJ2-3, with TRBD2 matching 7 bases. CDR3 size: 14 residues. CDR1 DFQATT and CDR2 SNEGSKA come from the germline V gene (reference sequence). V shed 6 bases and J 4 bases; nucleotides not matched to a gene: 10. This chain's CDR3 is CSASTSDRADTQYF. CDR3 nucleotides: TGCAGTGCCAGTACTAGCGACCGAGCAGATACGCAGTATTTT.

The sample holds many counts of this clonotype. The chain recombines TRBV9 with TRBJ2-3; 8 bases map to TRBD2. This CDR3 has 16 amino acids. CDR1 and CDR2 from the germline V gene are SGDLS and YYNGEE. J was trimmed by 4 bases and V by 4 bases; bases with no gene match: 11. The CDR3 is CASSQNVAGIADTQYF. The DNA for the CDR3 is TGTGCCAGCAGCCAGAACGTAGCGGGGATCGCAGATACGCAGTATTTT. Complete variable domain (other parts from reference TRBV9 and TRBJ2-3): DSGVTQTPKHLITATGQRVTLRCSPRSGDLSVYWYQQSLDQGLQFLIQYYNGEERAKGNILERFSAQQFPDLHSELNLSSLELGDSALYFCASSQNVAGIADTQYFGPGTRLTVL.

This clonotype was detected many times. The rearrangement joins TRBV12-5 to TRBJ2-2; D gene uncertain. With 6 bases removed from V and 5 bases from J, the gap between germline ends came to 10 bases. The germline CDR1 and CDR2 sequences are LGHNT and FRNRAP. This CDR3 has 13 residues. The CDR3 loop is CASGREWTGELFF. The CDR3 DNA reads as TGTGCTAGTGGACGTGAATGGACCGGGGAGCTGTTTTTT.

This clonotype came up many times. The J gene is TRBJ1-1, the V gene TRBV7-9; no definite D call. From germline, CDR1 is SEHNR and CDR2 FQNEAQ (reference sequence). This CDR3 contains 13 residues. V lost 1 base and J lost 1, with 4 bases in between. As DNA, the CDR3 is TGTGCCAGCAGCTTAGACGCGAACACTGAAGCTTTCTTT. Translating it yields CASSLDANTEAFF.

Ten or more counts support this clonotype. This chain uses TRBV5-1 with TRBJ2-2, with 9 nucleotides matching TRBD1. The length of the CDR3 is 15 residues. Germline V gives CDR1 SGHRS, CDR2 YFSETQ. The V segment lost 5 bases and the J segment 5 bases; nucleotides outside the gene matches: 7. Here the CDR3 reads CASRELQGATGELFF. CDR3 DNA: TGCGCCAGCAGAGAATTACAGGGGGCGACCGGGGAGCTGTTTTTT.